A selection of T cell receptor beta chains follows, all from one sample in a study of glioma-infiltrating T cells. TCRdb analysed the multiplex PCR reads with MiXCR anew, one entry per CDR3 protein. The data show a few hundred thousand distinct CDR3 sequences, with more than 35% seen just once and about 12% held by the top ten. Sequences were obtained from glioma tissue, nonneoplastic brain tissue, or PBMCs (not recorded which). The receptor source for this set is a human donor with low-grade glioma or glioblastoma, undergoing nonglioma brain surgery, or in good health (not recorded which). CDR3s include the opening cysteine and the closing phenylalanine or tryptophan. D genes are given only for firm matches. Some rows mark clone size as missing; the rest say once, few, many or name a class of expanded clone.

.,TRBJ2-1,TRBV3-1,13,.,CASSQGQQGEQFF,TGTGCCAGCAGCCAAGGCCAGCAGGGTGAGCAGTTCTTC
TRBD2,TRBJ2-7,TRBV28,15,many,CASSFVTSGTYEQYF,TGTGCCAGCAGTTTTGTGACTAGCGGTACCTACGAGCAGTACTTC
TRBD2,TRBJ2-7,TRBV6-4,17,.,CASNSRLAGQPLYEQYF,TGTGCCAGCAACTCCCGACTAGCGGGACAACCTCTCTACGAGCAGTACTTC
TRBD1,TRBJ2-1,TRBV6-4,20,few,CASAEVTGGSASEPYNEQFF,TGTGCCAGCGCAGAAGTTACAGGGGGCTCGGCTAGCGAACCTTACAATGAGCAGTTCTTC
TRBD2,TRBJ2-1,TRBV7-2,18,few,CASSLGGGLADSYNEQFF,TGTGCCAGCAGCTTAGGGGGGGGACTAGCGGACTCCTACAATGAGCAGTTCTTC
.,TRBJ1-5,TRBV20-1,15,many,CSAPWTEDSNQPQHF,TGCAGTGCTCCTTGGACAGAAGATAGCAATCAGCCCCAGCATTTT
.,TRBJ1-5,TRBV20-1,12,.,CSASRGGQLQHF,TGCAGTGCTAGTCGGGGGGGGCAGCTCCAGCATTTT
.,TRBJ2-5,TRBV4-2,14,.,CASSTQGIQETQYF,TGTGCCAGCAGCACTCAGGGGATCCAAGAGACCCAGTACTTC
.,TRBJ1-1,TRBV3-1,13,.,CASHLGGNTEAFF,TGTGCCAGCCACTTGGGGGGGAACACTGAAGCTTTCTTT
TRBD1,TRBJ1-2,TRBV28,15,.,CASSRSGGNNYGYTF,TGTGCCAGCAGTCGTTCAGGGGGTAATAACTATGGCTACACCTTC
.,TRBJ2-3,TRBV11-2,16,.,CASSVESGVSTDTQYF,TGTGCCAGCAGCGTAGAATCCGGGGTTAGCACAGATACGCAGTATTTT
.,TRBJ1-1,TRBV27,16,many,CASSRFSQDLNTEAFF,TGTGCCAGCAGTAGATTTTCGCAGGACCTTAACACTGAAGCTTTCTTT
.,TRBJ2-2,TRBV27,16,.,CASSLLGGANTGELFF,TGTGCCAGCAGTTTATTGGGGGGTGCGAACACCGGGGAGCTGTTTTTT
.,TRBJ1-2,TRBV20-1,15,few,CSARIESLRTYGYTF,TGCAGTGCTAGGATTGAGAGCTTGAGGACCTATGGCTACACCTTC
.,TRBJ1-2,TRBV2,15,.,CASSGLGMVGYGYTF,TGTGCCAGCAGTGGGCTGGGAATGGTAGGCTATGGCTACACCTTC
.,TRBJ2-1,TRBV7-9,16,few,CASSLFRGLHINEQFF,TGTGCCAGCAGCTTATTTCGGGGACTCCATATCAATGAGCAGTTCTTC
TRBD2,TRBJ2-3,TRBV6-2/TRBV6-3,14,.,CASSYAGVTDTQYF,TGTGCCAGCAGTTATGCGGGGGTGACAGATACGCAGTATTTT
.,TRBJ2-3,TRBV24-1,13,.,CATSGDSTDTQYF,TGTGCCACCAGCGGGGACAGCACAGATACGCAGTATTTT
.,TRBJ1-6,TRBV6-1,16,many,CASSEAGGFYNSPLHF,TGTGCCAGCAGTGAAGCTGGGGGGTTTTATAATTCACCCCTCCACTTT
TRBD1,TRBJ2-3,TRBV19,15,.,CASSIRDSSTDTQYF,TGTGCCAGTAGTATAAGGGACAGTAGCACAGATACGCAGTATTTT
.,TRBJ1-1,TRBV12-3/TRBV12-4,15,.,CASSPDTTLNTEAFF,TGTGCCAGCAGTCCGGACACGACCTTGAACACTGAAGCTTTCTTT
.,TRBJ2-2,TRBV4-3,16,.,CASSRVYPSNTGELFF,TGCGCCAGCAGCCGAGTATACCCCTCAAACACCGGGGAGCTGTTTTTT
.,TRBJ2-7,TRBV28,14,.,CASSPLRGRGEQYF,TGTGCCAGCAGTCCTCTACGTGGGAGAGGCGAGCAGTACTTC
.,TRBJ2-3,TRBV28,15,.,CASSLGHGSTDTQYF,TGTGCCAGCAGTTTGGGGCACGGTAGCACAGATACGCAGTATTTT
TRBD1,TRBJ2-1,TRBV4-1,13,few,CASSGTGINEQFF,TGCGCCAGCAGCGGGACAGGGATTAATGAGCAGTTCTTC
.,TRBJ2-1,TRBV20-1,15,once,CSASSFAGSYNEQFF,TGCAGTGCCTCCTCCTTCGCGGGTAGTTACAATGAGCAGTTCTTC
.,TRBJ2-3,TRBV6-1,17,.,CASSTARVAGPTDTQYF,TGTGCCAGCAGTACGGCCCGGGTGGCGGGCCCCACAGATACGCAGTATTTT
TRBD1,TRBJ2-5,TRBV20-1,14,few,CSAEGDRGPETQYF,TGCAGTGCCGAGGGGGACAGGGGACCAGAGACCCAGTACTTC
TRBD2,TRBJ2-5,TRBV2,15,.,CASSTLAEFAKTQYF,TGTGCCAGCAGTACCCTAGCGGAGTTTGCCAAGACCCAGTACTTC
.,TRBJ2-1,TRBV11-1,15,.,CASFGGPSSYNEQFF,TGTGCCAGCTTTGGTGGCCCCAGCTCCTACAATGAGCAGTTCTTC
TRBD2,TRBJ2-1,TRBV28,15,.,CASSSLAGWRNEQFF,TGTGCCAGCAGTTCCTTAGCGGGATGGAGGAATGAGCAGTTCTTC
.,TRBJ2-3,TRBV18,14,few,CASSPLRSTDTQYF,TGTGCCAGCTCACCACTTAGGAGCACAGATACGCAGTATTTT
.,TRBJ1-5,TRBV4-2,15,.,CASSRDTGQPAVQHF,TGTGCCAGCAGCCGAGATACAGGACAGCCAGCGGTCCAGCATTTT
TRBD1,TRBJ2-7,TRBV27,14,.,CASSVTGGNYEQYF,TGTGCCAGCAGTGTGACAGGGGGCAACTACGAGCAGTACTTC
.,TRBJ1-5,TRBV7-2,16,.,CASSLAGALSNQPQHF,TGTGCCAGCAGCTTAGCAGGGGCATTGAGCAATCAGCCCCAGCATTTT
.,TRBJ2-5,TRBV5-4,15,.,CASSLGGGGAETQYF,TGTGCCAGCAGCTTGGGGGGTGGGGGGGCAGAGACCCAGTACTTC
.,TRBJ1-2,TRBV4-1,14,.,CASSQDLGFGGYTF,TGCGCCAGCAGCCAAGATTTGGGGTTTGGAGGCTACACCTTC
.,TRBJ1-2,TRBV28,15,.,CVSNRPEGTNYGYTF,TGTGTTAGCAATAGACCCGAGGGGACTAACTATGGCTACACCTTC
.,TRBJ1-5,TRBV28,14,few,CASSRRMSNQPQHF,TGTGCCAGCAGTCGCCGGATGAGCAATCAGCCCCAGCATTTT
.,TRBJ1-2,TRBV29-1,14,.,CSVPREKTSYGYTF,TGCAGCGTCCCCCGGGAAAAGACTTCCTATGGCTACACCTTC
.,TRBJ1-2,TRBV10-3,14,.,CAISESEGLAGYTF,TGTGCCATCAGTGAGTCGGAAGGTCTGGCGGGCTACACCTTC
.,TRBJ1-4,TRBV6-1,17,.,CASSELETVATNEKLFF,TGTGCCAGCAGTGAATTGGAAACGGTGGCAACTAATGAAAAACTGTTTTTT
.,TRBJ1-2,TRBV7-9,16,.,CASSIPGAEANYGYTF,TGTGCCAGCAGCATACCGGGAGCAGAGGCCAACTATGGCTACACCTTC
.,TRBJ2-7,TRBV3-1,12,.,CASSQGFPEQYF,TGTGCCAGCAGCCAAGGCTTTCCCGAGCAGTACTTC
.,TRBJ1-2,TRBV5-1,14,.,CASSLAPENYGYTF,TGCGCCAGCAGCTTGGCCCCAGAAAACTATGGCTACACCTTC
TRBD1,TRBJ1-1,TRBV19,13,few,CASSIRDRREAFF,TGTGCCAGTAGTATCCGGGACAGGCGCGAGGCTTTCTTT
.,TRBJ1-1,TRBV20-1,14,many,CSARGSPGDTEAFF,TGCAGTGCTAGAGGGTCCCCCGGAGACACTGAAGCTTTCTTT
.,TRBJ2-1,TRBV20-1,14,once,CSAAPRQSWKEQFF,TGCAGTGCTGCACCTAGGCAGTCCTGGAAGGAGCAGTTCTTC
TRBD1,TRBJ1-2,TRBV7-2,14,few,CASSSGQGASGYTF,TGTGCCAGCAGCTCGGGACAGGGGGCGAGCGGCTACACCTTC
.,TRBJ2-7,TRBV7-8,17,.,CASRQYHRDQTSYEQYF,TGTGCCAGCAGACAATATCACCGGGACCAAACCTCCTACGAGCAGTACTTC
.,TRBJ2-7,TRBV7-8,14,.,CASSLRRGRNEQYF,TGTGCCAGCAGCTTAAGGAGGGGTCGGAACGAGCAGTACTTC
.,TRBJ1-6,TRBV27,16,.,CASSLSPWGENSPLHF,TGTGCCAGCAGTTTATCGCCCTGGGGGGAGAATTCACCCCTCCACTTT
.,TRBJ2-4,TRBV19,15,.,CASSLGGTVKNIQYF,TGTGCCAGTAGCCTTGGAGGGACAGTGAAAAACATTCAGTACTTC
TRBD2,TRBJ2-1,TRBV6-1,15,.,CASSEGTSDGNEQFF,TGTGCCAGCAGTGAAGGGACTAGCGACGGGAATGAGCAGTTCTTC
.,TRBJ2-3,TRBV20-1,14,.,CSARDRQGPDTQYF,TGCAGTGCCCGAGACCGTCAGGGGCCAGATACGCAGTATTTT
TRBD2,TRBJ2-7,TRBV20-1,17,.,CSASQLLSGAYSYEQYF,TGCAGTGCTAGCCAACTCCTCAGCGGGGCCTACTCCTACGAGCAGTACTTC
.,TRBJ2-2,TRBV20-1,17,many,CSARDSTVQGITGELFF,TGCAGTGCTAGAGATTCAACCGTCCAGGGAATCACCGGGGAGCTGTTTTTT
.,TRBJ1-3,TRBV5-4,16,.,CASSPAPQGLGNTIYF,TGTGCCAGCAGCCCCGCCCCGCAGGGGTTAGGAAACACCATATATTTT
TRBD1,TRBJ1-1,TRBV4-1,15,.,CASSHSGGRDTEAFF,TGCGCCAGCAGCCACTCAGGGGGGCGCGACACTGAAGCTTTCTTT